The entry below gives a single TCR beta chain sequence along with its context. This sample was included in a study of blood T cell repertoires in COVID-19. Study overall: The analysed material was cDNA or gDNA that came from T cells, B-cell-depleted T cells, or PBMCs.

Per germline, CDR1 SGHTA and CDR2 FQGNSA. There are 16 residues in the CDR3. With V trimmed by 4 bases and J by 6 bases, 12 bases remained unmatched. Assay used: immunoSEQ multiplex PCR; TCRdb lists only in-frame clones, some missing. The sample lists some 240,000 clones; 65% to 85% were seen once. The chain combines TRBV7-2 with TRBJ2-3, with TRBD2 matching 8 bases. The sequence was obtained from a middle-aged woman who had recovered from COVID-19. Sequencing input: peripheral blood. The CDR3 loop is CASSSLGAGEADTQYF. In DNA, the CDR3 is TGTGCCAGCAGCTCCCTGGGAGCGGGGGAGGCGGATACGCAGTATTTT.